The clone carrying this T cell receptor beta chain was observed a few times. V lost 5 bases to trimming and J lost 0 bases, with 11 bases between them. The CDR3 length is 14 residues. The germline gives CDR1 SEHNR, CDR2 FQNEAQ (reference sequence). These data are taken from a study of T cells in tumors after PD-1 blockade. In the study overall: Peripheral blood samples averaged approximately 33,000 unique clonotypes and 113,528 templates.

The assay was immunoSEQ multiplex PCR, and TCRdb's table has in-frame clones only and misses some. This table has about 60,000 clones, about 74% appearing once. This chain connects TRBV7-9 to TRBJ2-7, with D perhaps matching TRBD2 (5 bases). Sequencing was performed on PBMCs, taken after anti-PD-1 treatment. The sequence was obtained from a human donor with basal cell carcinoma. Written as DNA, the CDR3 is TGTGCCAGCAGCGTAGGCGGGTCCTCCTACGAGCAGTACTTC. Amino acids: CASSVGGSSYEQYF.